The clone carrying this T cell receptor beta chain has a count of ten or more. The target antigen is unknown. The time point: sample taken at primary tumor resection. These data are taken from a study of spatial heterogeneity in lung cancer. TCRdb processed the 5' RACE reads anew with MiXCR; each CDR3 protein has one entry. The sample yields around 9,700 distinct CDR3 sequences, around 8.9% seen once. The CDR3 is 12 residues long. Trimming took 1 base from V and 7 from J, leaving 7 bases between them. Germline lookup yields CDR1 SGHAT and CDR2 FQDESV (reference sequence). Study conclusions and caveats: How many expanded intratumoral alpha and beta TCRs were present tracked the tumor mutation count, which was a count of nonsynonymous mutations.

This clonotype was obtained from a male donor with early-stage non-small cell lung cancer. This chain connects TRBV11-1 to TRBJ2-5; D may be TRBD1 (6 bases). The sequenced sample was lung tumor tissue, obtained at surgery. CDR3: CASSLGRGTQYF. The CDR3 DNA reads as TGTGCCAGCAGCTTAGGCAGGGGGACCCAGTACTTC.